This passage covers 18 T cell receptor beta chains from one sample sequenced in a study of STAT5B mutations in CD4+ large granular lymphocyte leukemia. The method was immunoSEQ multiplex PCR; TCRdb's version includes in-frame clones alone and lacks a portion of them. This table has 20,000 to 25,000 clones, over 80% appearing once. Sequencing was done on a sample of CD4+ T cells from blood buffy coats. These receptors originate from a human donor in good health.

The chain combines TRBV5-5 with TRBJ1-1; a possible D gene is TRBD1 (6 bases). Looked up from germline, CDR1 is SGHKS and CDR2 is YYEKEE (reference sequence). The CDR3 has 13 amino acids. Trimming stripped 3 bases from V and 2 bases from J, with 8 bases between. CDR3 loop: CASSSQGNTEAFF. Here the CDR3 DNA reads TGTGCCAGCAGCTCACAGGGAAACACTGAAGCTTTCTTT.

V is TRBV9 and J is TRBJ2-7; weak D call: TRBD1 (6 bases). Germline V gene sequence: CDR1 SGDLS, CDR2 YYNGEE. V dropped 3 bases and J dropped 9 bases, with 16 bases sitting between them. The CDR3 runs 13 residues. As DNA, the CDR3 is TGTGCCAGCAGCGAGCTACCTGGGGGCGGGCAGTACTTC. It is translated as CASSELPGGGQYF.

The chain recombines TRBV7-3 with TRBJ2-1; D uncertain. The V end was cut by 0 bases, the J end by 4 bases, with 13 bases between. Per the germline V gene, CDR1 is SGHTA and CDR2 is FQGTGA. This CDR3 is 16 amino acids long. The CDR3 nucleotides read TGTGCCAGCAGCTTAACGCCCGGTCTCACTTACAATGAGCAGTTCTTC. This sequence encodes CASSLTPGLTYNEQFF.

This chain links TRBV27 with TRBJ2-1; 7 bases align to TRBD2. V trimming: 4 bases; J trimming: 1 base; junction bases outside the gene matches: 1. CDR1 is MNHEY, CDR2 SMNVEV, per germline (reference sequence). This CDR3 contains 14 residues. The CDR3 bases are TGTGCCAGCAGTTCCGGGGGGTCCTACAATGAGCAGTTCTTC. Translated: CASSSGGSYNEQFF.

This clone was seen only a few times. This chain connects TRBV18 to TRBJ1-4; D perhaps matches TRBD1 (5 bases). The CDR3 has 14 amino acids. V shed 6 bases and J shed 8 bases, with 16 bases lying between them. The germline V gene has CDR1 KGHSH and CDR2 LQKENI. DNA for the CDR3: TGTGCCAGCTCTCCCGGGACTCTGGGGGAAAAACTGTTTTTT. The encoded protein is CASSPGTLGEKLFF. Combining the CDR3 with reference TRBV18 and TRBJ1-4 gives the whole variable domain NAGVMQNPRHLVRRRGQEARLRCSPMKGHSHVYWYRQLPEEGLKFMVYLQKENIIDESGMPKERFSAEFPKEGPSILRIQQVVRGDSAAYFCASSPGTLGEKLFFGSGTQLSVL.

This clone was counted a few times. The V call is TRBV11-2, the J call TRBJ2-7, with 8 bases that match TRBD1. Germline assignment: CDR1 SGHAT and CDR2 FQNNGV. This CDR3 contains 13 residues. V was pared by 5 bases and J by 5 bases, with 5 bases of the junction left unmatched. CDR3 sequence (DNA): TGTGCCAGCAGCACCGGGACAGGACACGAGCAGTACTTC. Translating gives CASSTGTGHEQYF. Looking up the rest from reference TRBV11-2 and TRBJ2-7 gives the full variable domain: EAGVAQSPRYKIIEKRQSVAFWCNPISGHATLYWYQQILGQGPKLLIQFQNNGVVDDSQLPKDRFSAERLKGVDSTLKIQPAKLEDSAVYLCASSTGTGHEQYFGPGTRLTVT.

The chain couples TRBV12-5 to TRBJ1-1; the D is unclear. The CDR3 loop spans 13 amino acids. The germline gives CDR1 LGHNT, CDR2 FRNRAP. The V end was cut by 1 base, the J end by 5 bases, with 8 bases between. CDR3 protein: CASGLGRRTEAFF. The CDR3 region has the DNA TGTGCTAGTGGTTTGGGGAGAAGGACTGAAGCTTTCTTT.

The chain links TRBV10-3 to TRBJ1-2; D ambiguous. This CDR3 comprises 12 residues. Germline V gives CDR1 ENHRY, CDR2 SYGVKD. Trimming left V 3 bases short and J 4 bases short, with 6 bases between. The CDR3 protein is CAISDIIYGYTF. The CDR3 coding sequence is TGTGCCATCAGTGACATAATCTATGGCTACACCTTC.

The genes are TRBV10-3 and TRBJ2-1; 10 bases map to TRBD1. V was pared by 5 bases and J by 8 bases, with 9 bases of the junction left unmatched. Germline CDR1 reads ENHRY; CDR2 reads SYGVKD. The length of the CDR3 is 15 residues. For the CDR3, the DNA is TGTGCCATCAGTTCACCGGGACAGGGGATCGATGAGCAGTTCTTC. Residues: CAISSPGQGIDEQFF.

This rearrangement joins TRBV29-1 to TRBJ2-3; D remains ambiguous. Germline V gene data show CDR1 as SQVTM and CDR2 as ANQGSEA. V was shortened by 5 bases and J by 5 bases, with 17 bases between the two germline ends. This CDR3 is built from 14 residues. The CDR3 DNA is TGCAGCGTTCCCAGCCCTATCACACAAGATACGCAGTATTTT. Its translation is CSVPSPITQDTQYF.

This clone appeared a single time. The gene calls are TRBV19 and TRBJ1-2; 7 positions match TRBD1. V shed 10 bases, J shed 3 bases, and the junction held 5 bases outside the gene matches. CDR1 is LNHDA and CDR2 is SQIVND in the germline V gene (reference sequence). The CDR3 totals 12 residues. CDR3 protein: CATETGHYGYTF. Written as DNA, the CDR3 is TGTGCCACGGAGACAGGGCACTATGGCTACACCTTC.

This chain joins TRBV6-1 and TRBJ1-4; D is uncertain. CDR1 is MNHNS, CDR2 SASEGT, per germline. V gave up 6 bases and J gave up 12 bases, with 11 bases separating them. This CDR3 contains 11 residues. The CDR3 nucleotides are TGTGCCAGCAGGAAGGACGGGGAACTGTTTTTT. Its protein is CASRKDGELFF.

This chain links TRBV7-8 with TRBJ2-3; the match to TRBD1 covers 10 bases. CDR1 is SGHVS, CDR2 FQNEAQ, per germline. The CDR3 spans 16 residues. J gave up 3 bases and V 5 bases, and 8 bases lay outside the gene matches. The CDR3, as DNA: TGTGCCAGCAGCACCGGGACAGGGGCTTCGACAGATACGCAGTATTTT. Protein sequence: CASSTGTGASTDTQYF.

The rearrangement links TRBV30 to TRBJ2-5; D gene uncertain. The V and J ends lost 5 bases and 2 bases respectively, with 6 bases between them. The CDR3 length is 11 residues. The germline V gene has CDR1 GTSNPN and CDR2 SVGIG (reference sequence). The DNA for the CDR3 is TGTGCCTGGGGGGAACAAGAGACCCAGTACTTC. Translated: CAWGEQETQYF.

The V call is TRBV2, the J call TRBJ1-2; tentatively, D is TRBD1 (5 bases). V was clipped by 3 bases and J by 2 bases, with 10 bases between them. Germline V gives CDR1 SNHLY, CDR2 FYNNEI. This CDR3 spans 14 amino acids. This chain's CDR3 is CASSEVRGNYGYTF. The CDR3 DNA reads as TGTGCCAGCAGTGAGGTGAGGGGCAACTATGGCTACACCTTC.

The chain joins TRBV9 to TRBJ2-7; D is tentatively TRBD1 or TRBD2 (5 bases each). Germline CDR1 reads SGDLS; CDR2 reads YYNGEE. The CDR3 length is 14 residues. Trimming removed 3 bases at V and 2 bases at J, with 12 bases between. CDR3 in amino acids: CASSAGPITYEQYF. Here the CDR3 DNA reads TGTGCCAGCAGCGCGGGACCGATTACCTACGAGCAGTACTTC.

The chain couples TRBV30 to TRBJ1-1; D is undetermined. Germline-derived CDR1 and CDR2 are GTSNPN and SVGIG (reference sequence). The CDR3 is 12 amino acids. Trimming shortened V by 3 bases and J by 5 bases, and 10 bases separated the two germline ends. CDR3 residues: CAWREKRTEAFF. In DNA, the CDR3 is TGTGCCTGGAGAGAAAAGAGGACTGAAGCTTTCTTT.

The chain links TRBV7-3 to TRBJ2-5; D possibly corresponds to TRBD2 (6 bases). V lost 5 bases and J 5 bases, leaving 15 bases between the germline ends. CDR3 length: 14 amino acids. CDR1 and CDR2 from the germline V gene are SGHTA and FQGTGA. The CDR3 reads CASSPGVGRETQYF. As DNA, the CDR3 is TGTGCCAGCAGCCCGGGGGTGGGCCGGGAGACCCAGTACTTC.